One sample yielded the 32 T cell receptor beta chains listed below, sequenced in a study of control samples from healthy donors and cancer patients. Clones were sequenced by immunoSEQ multiplex PCR, and TCRdb holds only the in-frame ones, with some missing. This table holds approximately 17,000 clones, roughly 89% found once. Source material: PBMCs. Receptors originate from a man in his sixties with head and neck cancer.

The V call is TRBV19, the J call TRBJ2-5; 9 bases fit TRBD1. With V trimmed by 5 bases and J by 7 bases, 8 bases remained unmatched. From germline, CDR1 is LNHDA and CDR2 SQIVND (reference sequence). The CDR3 loop spans 14 amino acids. CDR3 region: CASSADRGPGTQYF. The CDR3, as DNA: TGTGCCAGTAGTGCGGACAGGGGACCTGGGACCCAGTACTTC.

The V gene is TRBV5-4, the J gene TRBJ2-7; 13 nucleotides align to TRBD2. This CDR3 is built from 14 residues. CDR1 SGHNT and CDR2 YYREEE come from the germline V gene (reference sequence). V lost 2 bases to trimming and J lost 6 bases; unmatched junction nucleotides: 2. CDR3 DNA sequence: TGTGCCAGCAGCTTACTAGCGGGGGGGCGCGAGCAGTACTTC. Translation gives CASSLLAGGREQYF.

This chain joins TRBV5-6 and TRBJ2-5, with unresolved D. This CDR3 comprises 12 residues. From germline, CDR1 is SGHDT and CDR2 YYEEEE. V gave up 4 bases and J gave up 7 bases, with 11 bases separating them. The CDR3 bases are TGTGCCAGCAGCGGCCCTAAAGGGACCCAGTACTTC. It yields the protein CASSGPKGTQYF.

This chain uses TRBV7-2 with TRBJ2-3; TRBD2 matches at 8 bases. V dropped 2 bases and J dropped 8; count of bases not matched to a gene: 12. Germline values: CDR1 SGHTA, CDR2 FQGNSA. CDR3 length: 16 residues. The CDR3 DNA follows: TGTGCCAGCAGCTTAATGGCGGGGGGCACCCAGGGTACGCAGTATTTT. Translated, it gives CASSLMAGGTQGTQYF.

The CDR3 sequence: CASSFRVEQTQYF. In nucleotides, the CDR3 is TGCGCCAGCAGCTTCAGGGTTGAACAGACCCAGTACTTC. The V gene is TRBV5-1, the J gene TRBJ2-5, with a tentative D call TRBD1 (5 bases). CDR1 SGHRS and CDR2 YFSETQ come from the germline V gene. The CDR3 length is 13 residues. The V end was cut by 2 bases, the J end by 6 bases, with 11 bases between.

The chain carries TRBV6-6 and TRBJ2-7, with a tentative D call TRBD2 (6 bases). Germline CDR1 is MNHNY and CDR2 is SVGAGI (reference sequence). Trimming stripped 6 bases from V and 7 bases from J, with 10 bases between. The CDR3 is made up of 11 amino acids. This chain's CDR3 is CASSRGWEQYF. The CDR3 DNA is TGTGCCAGCAGCCGGGGGTGGGAGCAGTACTTC.

V is TRBV3-1 (or the pseudogene TRBV3-2) and J is TRBJ2-7; perhaps TRBD1 as D (5 bases). The CDR3 is 14 amino acids. Germline lookup yields CDR1 LGHDT and CDR2 YNNKEL (reference sequence). V was shortened by 8 bases and J by 1 base, with 15 bases between the two germline ends. The DNA for the CDR3 is TGTGCCAGCCAGAAGGACATCATTTCCTACGAGCAGTACTTC. It translates to CASQKDIISYEQYF.

V is TRBV5-6 and J is TRBJ2-2; 14 bases agree with TRBD2. Germline CDR1 SGHDT, CDR2 YYEEEE. V was clipped by 3 bases and J by 0 bases; unmatched bases: 1. This CDR3 contains 17 residues. The CDR3 protein is CASSWGLAGANTGELFF. CDR3 in DNA: TGTGCCAGCAGCTGGGGACTAGCGGGGGCGAACACCGGGGAGCTGTTTTTT.

V gene TRBV11-2 combines with J gene TRBJ2-3; possibly TRBD2 for D (5 bases). V dropped 6 bases and J dropped 2 bases, with 18 bases sitting between them. There are 16 residues in the CDR3. Germline V CDR1 and CDR2: SGHAT, FQNNGV. CDR3 DNA sequence: TGTGCCAGCAGAAGACGTGGGCGGGCGACCACAGATACGCAGTATTTT. Translated: CASRRRGRATTDTQYF. The whole variable domain, filled in from reference TRBV11-2 and TRBJ2-3, reads EAGVAQSPRYKIIEKRQSVAFWCNPISGHATLYWYQQILGQGPKLLIQFQNNGVVDDSQLPKDRFSAERLKGVDSTLKIQPAKLEDSAVYLCASRRRGRATTDTQYFGPGTRLTVL.

The rearrangement uses TRBV2 and TRBJ2-1, with TRBD1 matching 9 bases. With 5 bases clipped from V and 7 bases from J, the junction kept 12 bases outside the gene matches. Germline loops: CDR1 SNHLY, CDR2 FYNNEI. CDR3 length equals 16 residues. Here the CDR3 reads CASSRRTGATGNEQFF. In DNA form, the CDR3 reads TGTGCCAGCAGTCGTCGGACAGGGGCTACAGGGAATGAGCAGTTCTTC. Drawing the rest from reference TRBV2 and TRBJ2-1, the complete variable domain is EPEVTQTPSHQVTQMGQEVILRCVPISNHLYFYWYRQILGQKVEFLVSFYNNEISEKSEIFDDQFSVERPDGSNFTLKIRSTKLEDSAMYFCASSRRTGATGNEQFFGPGTRLTVL.

The genes are TRBV3-1 (or the pseudogene TRBV3-2) and TRBJ2-2, with D uncertain. CDR3 size: 12 residues. CDR1 and CDR2 from the germline V gene are LGHDT and YNNKEL (reference sequence). Trimming took off 3 bases at V and 6 bases at J, with 5 bases between the two ends. CDR3 nucleotides: TGTGCCAGCAGCCATCGGGCCGGGGAGCTGTTTTTT. Translating gives CASSHRAGELFF.

The gene calls are TRBV19 and TRBJ2-7, with D uncertain. The germline V and J ends were trimmed by 3 bases and 6 bases, with 15 bases remaining between them. Per germline, CDR1 LNHDA and CDR2 SQIVND (reference sequence). CDR3 length equals 14 residues. The CDR3 protein is CASSIAATSLEQYF. The DNA of the CDR3 is TGTGCCAGTAGTATCGCAGCTACCTCTCTCGAGCAGTACTTC. Variable domain in full (rest from reference TRBV19 and TRBJ2-7): DGGITQSPKYLFRKEGQNVTLSCEQNLNHDAMYWYRQDPGQGLRLIYYSQIVNDFQKGDIAEGYSVSREKKESFPLTVTSAQKNPTAFYLCASSIAATSLEQYFGPGTRLTVT.

J is TRBJ2-2 and V is TRBV10-3; D remains unclear. V was shortened by 3 bases and J by 6 bases, with 2 bases between the two germline ends. Germline CDR1 and CDR2: ENHRY and SYGVKD. The CDR3 is made up of 11 amino acids. The CDR3 reads CAISEAGELFF. In DNA form, the CDR3 reads TGTGCCATCAGTGAAGCCGGGGAGCTGTTTTTT.

The chain uses TRBV6-5 and TRBJ2-1; D could derive from TRBD1 or TRBD2 (5 bases each). From germline, CDR1 is MNHEY and CDR2 SVGAGI. With 3 bases removed from V and 9 bases from J, the gap between germline ends came to 18 bases. This CDR3 region has 15 residues. CDR3 in DNA: TGTGCCAGCAGTTATTTACGGGACCCTCGGACTGAGCAGTTCTTC. Protein: CASSYLRDPRTEQFF.

This clone was detected only once. The chain combines TRBV6-1 with TRBJ2-2; D is unclear. This CDR3 is built from 15 residues. CDR1 is MNHNS, CDR2 SASEGT, per germline. With 1 base removed from V and 6 bases from J, the gap between germline ends came to 12 bases. The CDR3 region is CASSEGGGVPGELFF. The DNA for the CDR3 is TGTGCCAGCAGTGAAGGGGGTGGGGTCCCCGGGGAGCTGTTTTTT.

V usage is TRBV5-1 and J usage is TRBJ1-1; no firm D call. Looked up from germline, CDR1 is SGHRS and CDR2 is YFSETQ. Between the trimmed V and J ends, which lost 0 bases and 6 bases, there was a span of 15 bases. The CDR3 is made up of 15 amino acids. This chain's CDR3 is CASSLEEGGRAEAFF. The CDR3 nucleotides are TGCGCCAGCAGCTTGGAGGAGGGCGGGCGGGCTGAAGCTTTCTTT.

This sequence joins TRBV7-9 and TRBJ1-1; possibly TRBD1 for D (5 bases). Germline lookup yields CDR1 SEHNR and CDR2 FQNEAQ (reference sequence). The CDR3 has 13 residues. V lost 2 bases and J 6 bases, leaving 10 bases between the germline ends. CDR3 in DNA: TGTGCCAGCAGCTTAACAGGTTCGGCTGAAGCTTTCTTT. Translation: CASSLTGSAEAFF.

This clone was seen once. The chain combines TRBV2 with TRBJ1-6; no reliable D call. Germline CDR1 SNHLY, CDR2 FYNNEI. Trimming cost V 2 bases and J 9 bases, with 14 bases left between them. The CDR3 spans 15 residues. The CDR3 spells CASSERAQRSSPLHF. The DNA for the CDR3 is TGTGCCAGCAGTGAAAGGGCCCAACGGAGTTCACCCCTCCACTTT.

This chain connects TRBV24-1 to TRBJ2-1; 11 bases are a match to TRBD2. Per germline, CDR1 KGHDR and CDR2 SFDVKD. CDR3 length: 15 residues. V shed 4 bases and J 8 bases; nucleotides not matched to a gene: 6. The CDR3 nucleotides are TGTGCCACCAGTGAATCTAGCGGGGGGAACTATGAGCAGTTCTTC. Its protein product is CATSESSGGNYEQFF.

J is TRBJ2-7 and V is TRBV29-1, with D maybe TRBD2 (6 bases). Trimming removed 1 base at V and 2 bases at J, with 12 bases between. The CDR3 runs to 14 residues. Germline V gene sequence: CDR1 SQVTM, CDR2 ANQGSEA. CDR3 nucleotide sequence: TGCAGCGTTGAAGTGAGGGGAGGCACCTACGAGCAGTACTTC. Translating it yields CSVEVRGGTYEQYF.

The chain carries TRBV19 and TRBJ1-1, with D tentatively TRBD1 (6 bases). The germline V and J ends were trimmed by 3 bases and 2 bases, with 10 bases remaining between them. This CDR3 region has 14 residues. CDR1 is LNHDA, CDR2 SQIVND, per germline (reference sequence). CDR3 sequence (DNA): TGTGCCAGTAGTATTCAGGGGTACAACACTGAAGCTTTCTTT. Amino acids: CASSIQGYNTEAFF.

The chain combines TRBV6-5 with TRBJ1-6; D is unresolved. Deletions cut 8 bases from V and 10 bases from J, with 15 bases between. CDR3 length: 13 amino acids. Germline V gives CDR1 MNHEY, CDR2 SVGAGI. The DNA for the CDR3 is TGTGCCAGCGAAGGTCCTCTCCAGTCACCCCTCCACTTT. Its translation: CASEGPLQSPLHF.

The rearrangement joins TRBV28 to TRBJ1-2, with D unclear. The CDR3 length is 12 residues. V lost 5 bases and J 6 bases, leaving 10 bases between the germline ends. Germline V CDR1 and CDR2: MDHEN, SYDVKM. CDR3 DNA: TGTGCCAGCAGTAATAGGTGGGATGGCTACACCTTC. This gives the protein CASSNRWDGYTF.

Worth noting for this clone: The junction and the germline gene differ at one end; a read error may be behind it. The chain carries TRBV19 and TRBJ1-1; maybe TRBD1 (5 bases). Per the germline V gene, CDR1 is LNHDA and CDR2 is SQIVND (reference sequence). This CDR3 is 11 amino acids long. The CDR3 is CASNWGTEALF. CDR3 nucleotide sequence: TGTGCCAGTAATTGGGGGACTGAAGCTCTCTTT. Variable domain in full (rest from reference TRBV19 and TRBJ1-1): DGGITQSPKYLFRKEGQNVTLSCEQNLNHDAMYWYRQDPGQGLRLIYYSQIVNDFQKGDIAEGYSVSREKKESFPLTVTSAQKNPTAFYLCASNWGTEALFGQGTRLTVV.

The chain recombines TRBV6-6 with TRBJ2-5, with 8 bases lining up with TRBD2. Trimming removed 6 bases from V and 1 base from J; junction bases left unmatched: 7. The CDR3 is 15 amino acids. Looked up from germline, CDR1 is MNHNY and CDR2 is SVGAGI (reference sequence). The CDR3 DNA follows: TGTGCCAGCAGCCCAAACGGGGGGGCCCAAGAGACCCAGTACTTC. It translates to CASSPNGGAQETQYF.

The V and J genes are TRBV3-1 (or the pseudogene TRBV3-2) and TRBJ2-2; 7 positions match TRBD2. Germline CDR1 is LGHDT and CDR2 is YNNKEL (reference sequence). The CDR3 runs 16 residues. With V trimmed by 6 bases and J by 1 base, 8 bases remained unmatched. The CDR3 region is CASSRPSGQNTGELFF. The CDR3 coding sequence is TGTGCCAGCAGTCGCCCTAGCGGCCAGAACACCGGGGAGCTGTTTTTT.

The chain carries TRBV18 and TRBJ1-1; D unresolved. CDR3 length: 13 residues. Trimming took off 0 bases at V and 0 bases at J, with 2 bases between the two ends. Germline lookup yields CDR1 KGHSH and CDR2 LQKENI. The CDR3, as DNA: TGTGCCAGCTCACCACCCATGAACACTGAAGCTTTCTTT. Its protein product is CASSPPMNTEAFF.

This clone was found a few times. For the CDR3, the DNA is TGTGCCAGCAGCTTAGGGACAGGGTCTGAGCAGTTCTTC. The encoded protein is CASSLGTGSEQFF. The chain uses TRBV11-2 and TRBJ2-1; 8 bases are shared with TRBD1. V trimming: 1 base; J trimming: 9 bases; junction bases outside the gene matches: 2. The CDR3 extends over 13 amino acids. The germline V gene encodes CDR1 SGHAT and CDR2 FQNNGV.

The table lists this clone with a count of one. V usage is TRBV3-1 (or the pseudogene TRBV3-2) and J usage is TRBJ2-7; 7 bases fit TRBD1. With 4 bases clipped from V and 2 bases from J, the junction kept 8 bases outside the gene matches. This CDR3 is built from 15 residues. From germline, CDR1 is LGHDT and CDR2 YNNKEL (reference sequence). The CDR3 coding sequence is TGTGCCAGCAGCCCTACGAACAGGGGCCCCTACGAGCAGTACTTC. Its translation: CASSPTNRGPYEQYF.

The chain combines TRBV12-3 or TRBV12-4 with TRBJ1-1; TRBD1 matches 8 bases. Trimming at V came to 6 bases and at J to 6 bases, leaving 3 bases not matched to a gene. This CDR3 has 12 amino acids. In DNA form, the CDR3 reads TGTGCCAGCAGCCTACAGGGGGCTGAAGCTTTCTTT. The encoded protein is CASSLQGAEAFF.

The genes are TRBV9 and TRBJ1-6; weak D call: TRBD1 (5 bases). Germline V CDR1 and CDR2: SGDLS, YYNGEE. V was clipped by 6 bases and J by 6 bases, with 10 bases between them. The CDR3 totals 13 residues. CDR3 coding DNA: TGTGCCAGCAAGCAGGGCGGTAATTCACCCCTCCACTTT. It codes for CASKQGGNSPLHF.

The V call is TRBV19, the J call TRBJ2-7, with D possibly matching TRBD1 (5 bases). The CDR3 totals 13 residues. Trimming shortened V by 7 bases and J by 2 bases, and 12 bases separated the two germline ends. Germline V gene data show CDR1 as LNHDA and CDR2 as SQIVND (reference sequence). CDR3 residues: CASTNRPPYEQYF. CDR3 nucleotides: TGTGCCAGTACGAACAGGCCCCCCTACGAGCAGTACTTC.